One sample yielded the 9 T cell receptor beta chains listed below, sequenced in a study of blood T cell repertoires in COVID-19. The protocol was immunoSEQ multiplex PCR, while the TCRdb copy is restricted to in-frame clones and leaves out a portion. The sample records 400,000 to 450,000 clones, 89% being singletons. Sample: peripheral blood. The receptors here all came from a middle-aged woman with COVID-19, enrolled during active disease.

V and J are TRBV19 and TRBJ1-2; possibly TRBD1 for D (5 bases). The CDR3 has 12 residues. Germline V gene sequence: CDR1 LNHDA, CDR2 SQIVND (reference sequence). Trimming removed 5 bases from V and 9 bases from J, with 13 bases in between. The CDR3: CASSLRQRRYTF. Written as DNA, the CDR3 is TGTGCCAGTAGTCTCAGACAGAGACGCTACACCTTC.

About this clone: A much more abundant neighbour one base away suggests this may be a read error. This chain uses TRBV27 with TRBJ2-3, with TRBD1 identical over 10 bases. V lost 10 bases and J lost 4; bases outside the gene matches: 8. Germline V gives CDR1 MNHEY, CDR2 SMNVEV (reference sequence). This CDR3 contains 14 residues. The CDR3 nucleotides read TGTGCCAACTCCGACAGGGGGCCTGCAGATACGCAGTATTTT. Translated, it gives CANSDRGPADTQYF.

The chain joins TRBV28 to TRBJ1-2, with TRBD1 matching 8 bases. CDR3 length: 13 residues. CDR1 MDHEN and CDR2 SYDVKM come from the germline V gene. V lost 7 bases and J lost 4; bases outside the gene matches: 5. CDR3 nucleotides: TGTGCCAGCACCTCAACAGGGGGCTATGGCTACACCTTC. Protein sequence: CASTSTGGYGYTF.

Remarks on this clone: Other DNA sequences in this sample translate to the same CDR3. This chain uses TRBV5-1 with TRBJ2-7; 7 nucleotides align to TRBD2. Germline values: CDR1 SGHRS, CDR2 YFSETQ. J was trimmed by 0 bases and V by 0 bases; bases with no gene match: 0. The CDR3 has 14 amino acids. This chain's CDR3 is CASSLAGGSYEQYF. CDR3 nucleotides: TGCGCCAGCAGCTTGGCGGGGGGCTCCTACGAGCAGTACTTC.

The chain recombines TRBV15 with TRBJ1-5, with D possibly TRBD1 on 5 matching bases. The V end lost 5 bases, the J end lost 2 bases, and 10 bases lay between the germline ends. Germline loops: CDR1 LNHNV, CDR2 YYDKDF (reference sequence). The CDR3 sequence is 14 residues long. The CDR3 DNA sequence: TGTGCCACCAGCTACACAGGACGCAATCAGCCCCAGCATTTT. Its translation: CATSYTGRNQPQHF. The full variable domain, rest sourced from reference TRBV15 and TRBJ1-5, is DAMVIQNPRYQVTQFGKPVTLSCSQTLNHNVMYWYQQKSSQAPKLLFHYYDKDFNNEADTPDNFQSRRPNTSFCFLDIRSPGLGDTAMYLCATSYTGRNQPQHFGDGTRLSIL.

The CDR3 DNA follows: TGTGCCACCAGCAGAGGTACAGCGGTGAACACCATATATTTT. It codes for CATSRGTAVNTIYF. The chain uses TRBV15 and TRBJ1-3; D is uncertain. Germline CDR1 LNHNV, CDR2 YYDKDF (reference sequence). The CDR3 runs 14 residues. V lost 1 base, J lost 7 bases, and 11 bases lay in between. Combining the CDR3 with reference TRBV15 and TRBJ1-3 gives the whole variable domain DAMVIQNPRYQVTQFGKPVTLSCSQTLNHNVMYWYQQKSSQAPKLLFHYYDKDFNNEADTPDNFQSRRPNTSFCFLDIRSPGLGDTAMYLCATSRGTAVNTIYFGEGSWLTVV.

This sequence joins TRBV27 and TRBJ1-2, with D unresolved. CDR3 length equals 13 residues. The germline gives CDR1 MNHEY, CDR2 SMNVEV (reference sequence). The V end was cut by 5 bases, the J end by 2 bases, with 9 bases between. The CDR3 loop reads CASSGRRNYGYTF. The CDR3 DNA reads as TGTGCCAGCAGTGGTAGGAGAAACTATGGCTACACCTTC.

J is TRBJ2-1 and V is TRBV19, with D perhaps TRBD1 (6 bases). Looked up from germline, CDR1 is LNHDA and CDR2 is SQIVND (reference sequence). V was clipped by 3 bases and J by 9 bases, with 12 bases between them. The CDR3 sequence is 13 residues long. The CDR3 DNA sequence: TGTGCCAGTAGTATCAGGGGTCAGGCTGAGCAGTTCTTC. Translated: CASSIRGQAEQFF. The whole variable domain, filled in from reference TRBV19 and TRBJ2-1, reads DGGITQSPKYLFRKEGQNVTLSCEQNLNHDAMYWYRQDPGQGLRLIYYSQIVNDFQKGDIAEGYSVSREKKESFPLTVTSAQKNPTAFYLCASSIRGQAEQFFGPGTRLTVL.

The chain employs TRBV2 and TRBJ1-5; 7 nucleotides agree with TRBD1. Losses at the gene ends were 6 bases for V and 9 bases for J; bases not matched to a gene: 14. CDR1 and CDR2 from the germline V gene are SNHLY and FYNNEI. The CDR3 length is 15 residues. CDR3 DNA: TGTGCCAGCAGCGGATCCCCGACAGGGCCATCGCCCCAGCATTTT. It translates to CASSGSPTGPSPQHF.